The sequence of this T cell receptor (beta chain) was determined in a study of T cells in Graves' hyperthyroidism and ophthalmopathy. Study conclusions and caveats: A model using 13 V-J features told ophthalmopathy apart from stable hyperthyroidism.

Uncontrolled infection, other autoimmune disease, pregnancy or lactation barred patients from enrollment. RNA transcripts provided the source from which TCR beta CDR3 regions were amplified. Using the HTBI primer set, a first-round RT-PCR was run on the TCR CDR3. Each CDR3 protein is one row after TCRdb ran MiXCR on the multiplex PCR reads. The repertoire holds 310,000 or so distinct CDR3 sequences, about a sixth seen once, with around 57% in the top ten. This clonotype was seen repeatedly, ten times or more. Its antigen is unknown. Trimming left V 3 bases short and J 6 bases short, with 9 bases between. Germline CDR1 and CDR2: SGHTA and FQGNSA. The CDR3 sequence is 14 residues long.

Sequenced material: blood. V gene TRBV7-2 combines with J gene TRBJ1-6; D is ambiguous. The source is a woman in her fifties or sixties with Graves' ophthalmopathy. CDR3 residues: CASSLGSSNSPLHF. CDR3 sequence (DNA): TGTGCCAGCAGCTTGGGGAGTAGTAATTCACCCCTCCACTTT.